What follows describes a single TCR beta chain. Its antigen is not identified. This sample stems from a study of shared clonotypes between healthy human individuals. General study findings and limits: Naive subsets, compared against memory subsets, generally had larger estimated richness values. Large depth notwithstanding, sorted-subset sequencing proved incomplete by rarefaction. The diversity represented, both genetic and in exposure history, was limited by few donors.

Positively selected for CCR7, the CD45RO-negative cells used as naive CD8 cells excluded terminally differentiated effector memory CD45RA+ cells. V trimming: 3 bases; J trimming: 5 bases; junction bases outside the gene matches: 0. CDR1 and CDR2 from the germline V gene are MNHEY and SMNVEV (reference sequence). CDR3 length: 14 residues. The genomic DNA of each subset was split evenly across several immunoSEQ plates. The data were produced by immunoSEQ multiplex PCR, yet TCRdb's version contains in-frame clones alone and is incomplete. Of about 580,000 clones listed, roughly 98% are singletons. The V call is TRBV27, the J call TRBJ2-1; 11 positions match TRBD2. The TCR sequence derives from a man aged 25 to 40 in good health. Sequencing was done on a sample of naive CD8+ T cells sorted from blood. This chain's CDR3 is CASSLGLADNEQFF. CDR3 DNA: TGTGCCAGCAGTTTGGGACTAGCGGACAATGAGCAGTTCTTC.